The rows below give T cell receptor beta chains drawn from one sample of a study of tumor-infiltrating lymphocytes in primary liver carcinoma. Using its own MiXCR run on the multiplex PCR reads, TCRdb lists one record per CDR3 protein. The profile shows about 330,000 distinct CDR3 sequences, around 60% of them singletons. Material: peripheral blood. These receptors were taken from a man aged 40-55 years with primary liver carcinoma and hepatitis B virus infection. The CDR3 runs from the conserved cysteine through the conserved F or W. Fields, in order: J gene, D gene, clone size, V gene, CDR3 protein, CDR3 DNA. D genes are given only for firm matches. Rows give clone size only sometimes, using once, few, many, or a class for an expanded clone.

j_call: TRBJ2-7
d_call: -
clone_size: -
v_call: TRBV12-3/TRBV12-4
cdr3_aa: CASSRLGHGFPEQYF
cdr3_nt: TGTGCCAGCAGCCGACTTGGGCATGGGTTCCCCGAGCAGTACTTC

j_call: TRBJ2-3
d_call: -
clone_size: many
v_call: TRBV6-2/TRBV6-3
cdr3_aa: CASSKYRASDTQYF
cdr3_nt: TGTGCCAGCAGCAAATACCGGGCCTCAGATACGCAGTATTTT

j_call: TRBJ2-2
d_call: -
clone_size: many
v_call: TRBV29-1
cdr3_aa: CSVEGARTGELFF
cdr3_nt: TGCAGCGTTGAAGGTGCAAGAACCGGGGAGCTGTTTTTT

j_call: TRBJ2-7
d_call: -
clone_size: many
v_call: TRBV6-5
cdr3_aa: CASSYDALDEQYF
cdr3_nt: TGTGCCAGCAGTTACGATGCCCTCGACGAGCAGTACTTC

j_call: TRBJ2-5
d_call: -
clone_size: few
v_call: TRBV5-1
cdr3_aa: CASSLGTSGSIETQYF
cdr3_nt: TGCGCCAGCAGCTTGGGAACTAGTGGGAGTATCGAGACCCAGTACTTC

j_call: TRBJ1-6
d_call: -
clone_size: once
v_call: TRBV7-6
cdr3_aa: CASSTSAYNSPLHF
cdr3_nt: TGTGCCAGCAGCACAAGCGCCTATAATTCACCCCTCCACTTT

j_call: TRBJ2-5
d_call: TRBD2
clone_size: many
v_call: TRBV6-1
cdr3_aa: CASSDTGGETQYF
cdr3_nt: TGTGCCAGCAGTGACACGGGAGGGGAGACCCAGTACTTC

j_call: TRBJ2-1
d_call: TRBD2
clone_size: many
v_call: TRBV6-5
cdr3_aa: CASSYLTSGSLSSYNEQFF
cdr3_nt: TGTGCCAGCAGTTACCTGACTAGCGGGAGCCTGAGCTCCTACAATGAGCAGTTCTTC

j_call: TRBJ2-2
d_call: -
clone_size: -
v_call: TRBV12-3/TRBV12-4
cdr3_aa: CASSFGGSGELFF
cdr3_nt: TGTGCCAGCAGTTTTGGTGGGAGCGGGGAGCTGTTTTTT

j_call: TRBJ2-7
d_call: TRBD2
clone_size: few
v_call: TRBV4-1
cdr3_aa: CASSQREGDEQYF
cdr3_nt: TGCGCCAGCAGCCAGCGGGAGGGTGACGAGCAGTACTTC

j_call: TRBJ2-5
d_call: -
clone_size: -
v_call: TRBV11-2
cdr3_aa: CASSFTSSLGETQYF
cdr3_nt: TGTGCCAGTAGCTTTACTAGCAGCCTAGGGGAGACCCAGTACTTC

j_call: TRBJ2-7
d_call: TRBD2
clone_size: -
v_call: TRBV4-1
cdr3_aa: CASTPGNSGAYEQYF
cdr3_nt: TGCGCTAGCACGCCGGGGAATAGCGGGGCCTACGAGCAATACTTC

j_call: TRBJ2-3
d_call: TRBD2
clone_size: -
v_call: TRBV4-2
cdr3_aa: CASSQDRTGGGSRDTQYF
cdr3_nt: TGTGCCAGCAGCCAAGACCGAACGGGGGGAGGGAGTAGGGATACGCAGTATTTT

j_call: TRBJ2-5
d_call: TRBD2
clone_size: few
v_call: TRBV14
cdr3_aa: CASSQDLGRGVRETQYF
cdr3_nt: TGTGCCAGCAGCCAAGATCTAGGGAGGGGCGTACGAGAGACCCAGTACTTC

j_call: TRBJ2-2
d_call: -
clone_size: many
v_call: TRBV4-3
cdr3_aa: CASSQDRGHSNGELFF
cdr3_nt: TGCGCCAGCAGCCAAGATCGGGGACATTCAAACGGGGAGCTGTTTTTT

j_call: TRBJ2-2
d_call: TRBD2
clone_size: many
v_call: TRBV10-3
cdr3_aa: CAIGTLAGNTGELFF
cdr3_nt: TGTGCCATCGGTACCCTAGCGGGGAACACCGGGGAGCTGTTTTTT

j_call: TRBJ2-2
d_call: TRBD2
clone_size: -
v_call: TRBV4-3
cdr3_aa: CASSQGTSGRAPGQLFF
cdr3_nt: TGCGCCAGCAGCCAAGGGACTAGCGGCCGCGCCCCCGGGCAGCTGTTTTTT